The 17 T cell receptor beta chains below all came from one sample that was sequenced in a study of T cell responses to AZD1222 COVID-19 vaccine. Data came from immunoSEQ multiplex PCR; TCRdb stores just in-frame clones and leaves some out. Among about 89,000 clones listed, 89% were seen once. Sample: peripheral blood, taken 28 days after the second AZD1222 dose. The receptor source for this set is an adult who received the AZD1222 COVID-19 vaccine.

This chain uses TRBV6-2 or TRBV6-3 with TRBJ2-7; 9 bases line up with TRBD2. Germline V gene sequence: CDR1 MNHEY, CDR2 SVGEGT. The CDR3 has 15 amino acids. The V gene end was trimmed by 6 bases and the J gene end by 5 bases; junction bases not matched to a gene: 11. In DNA, the CDR3 is TGTGCCAGCAGCCCAGCCGGGACTAGCATCCACGAGCAGTACTTC. It codes for CASSPAGTSIHEQYF.

V usage is TRBV2 and J usage is TRBJ2-7; TRBD2 agrees at 9 bases. CDR1 and CDR2 from the germline V gene are SNHLY and FYNNEI. V lost 3 bases, J lost 6 bases, and 21 bases stayed unmatched. The CDR3 has 19 amino acids. The CDR3 is CASSDDSELAGDLGIEQYF. CDR3 sequence (DNA): TGTGCCAGCAGTGATGATTCCGAACTAGCGGGCGACCTTGGTATCGAGCAGTACTTC.

Here the CDR3 DNA reads TGTGCCAGCAGCTCTACAGGCCGCTCCTACAATGAGCAGTTCTTC. This codes for CASSSTGRSYNEQFF. The rearrangement joins TRBV7-2 to TRBJ2-1; D is perhaps TRBD1 (5 bases). Germline lookup yields CDR1 SGHTA and CDR2 FQGNSA. Trimming pared 4 bases from V and 0 bases from J, leaving 10 bases between. This CDR3 is 15 amino acids long.

V is TRBV5-4 and J is TRBJ1-2; 10 bases match TRBD1. Germline V gives CDR1 SGHNT, CDR2 YYREEE (reference sequence). The CDR3 has 17 amino acids. J lost 4 bases, V lost 6 bases, and 15 bases had no gene match. CDR3 residues: CASTLNPGQGTIYGYTF. The CDR3 DNA reads as TGTGCCAGCACCTTAAATCCGGGACAGGGGACCATCTATGGCTACACCTTC. Full variable domain (rest looked up from reference TRBV5-4 and TRBJ1-2): ETGVTQSPTHLIKTRGQQVTLRCSSQSGHNTVSWYQQALGQGPQFIFQYYREEENGRGNFPPRFSGLQFPNYSSELNVNALELDDSALYLCASTLNPGQGTIYGYTFGSGTRLTVV.

This chain links TRBV19 with TRBJ1-4; no clear D. CDR1 and CDR2 from the germline V gene are LNHDA and SQIVND (reference sequence). Trimming stripped 6 bases from V and 8 bases from J, with 13 bases between. This CDR3 has 13 amino acids. The CDR3 coding sequence is TGTGCCAGTAGGGTGGGTGCTGGCGAAAAACTGTTTTTT. It translates to CASRVGAGEKLFF. The full variable domain, in which reference TRBV19 and TRBJ1-4 provide the parts outside the CDR3, is DGGITQSPKYLFRKEGQNVTLSCEQNLNHDAMYWYRQDPGQGLRLIYYSQIVNDFQKGDIAEGYSVSREKKESFPLTVTSAQKNPTAFYLCASRVGAGEKLFFGSGTQLSVL.

The rearrangement links TRBV5-1 to TRBJ2-5; D gene uncertain. This CDR3 has 15 residues. Per germline, CDR1 SGHRS and CDR2 YFSETQ. V gave up 1 base and J gave up 5 bases, with 15 bases separating them. CDR3 coding DNA: TGCGCCAGCAGCTTGAGGGCTTTTGATGGCGAGACCCAGTACTTC. Amino acids: CASSLRAFDGETQYF.

The genes are TRBV27 and TRBJ2-2; D perhaps matches TRBD1 (7 bases). Germline CDR1 reads MNHEY; CDR2 reads SMNVEV (reference sequence). V lost 4 bases and J lost 4, with 13 bases in between. This CDR3 contains 15 residues. CDR3 protein: CASSSWQGGTGELFF. DNA of the CDR3: TGTGCCAGCAGTTCGTGGCAGGGGGGCACCGGGGAGCTGTTTTTT.

The J gene is TRBJ1-1, the V gene TRBV18, with TRBD1 identical over 9 bases. The CDR3 length is 16 residues. The germline V gene has CDR1 KGHSH and CDR2 LQKENI. Trimming removed 4 bases from V and 4 bases from J; junction bases left unmatched: 10. The CDR3 is CASSQGPGQGSTEAFF. The DNA for the CDR3 is TGTGCCAGCTCACAAGGGCCGGGACAGGGTAGCACTGAAGCTTTCTTT.

This chain links TRBV15 with TRBJ2-7; weak D call: TRBD2 (6 bases). Trimming cost V 6 bases and J 0 bases, with 12 bases left between them. The CDR3 is made up of 14 amino acids. Germline V gene data show CDR1 as LNHNV and CDR2 as YYDKDF (reference sequence). The CDR3 loop reads CATSGDLSSYEQYF. The CDR3 DNA follows: TGTGCCACCAGTGGGGACTTGAGCTCCTACGAGCAGTACTTC.

The chain links TRBV7-9 to TRBJ2-7; D call uncertain. This CDR3 is built from 14 residues. Germline CDR1 reads SEHNR; CDR2 reads FQNEAQ (reference sequence). The V end was cut by 5 bases, the J end by 6 bases, with 17 bases between. The CDR3 region is CASSPGLLTIEQYF. For the CDR3, the DNA is TGTGCCAGCAGCCCCGGGTTACTTACGATCGAGCAGTACTTC.

The V call is TRBV20-1, the J call TRBJ2-3; possible D gene TRBD2, 5 bases. V shed 6 bases and J shed 8 bases, with 12 bases lying between them. CDR3 length: 11 residues. Per the germline V gene, CDR1 is DFQATT and CDR2 is SNEGSKA (reference sequence). Here the CDR3 reads CSARGPGTQYF. The CDR3 DNA is TGCAGTGCCCGAGGGCCCGGTACGCAGTATTTT.

This clone was counted a single time. The V call is TRBV4-2, the J call TRBJ2-1; D not certain. Trimming cost V 0 bases and J 6 bases, with 18 bases left between them. The germline V gene encodes CDR1 LGHNA and CDR2 YNFKEQ. The CDR3 is 17 residues long. For the CDR3, the DNA is TGTGCCAGCAGCCAAGATCAGGTTGGCCCACCCGGCAATGAGCAGTTCTTC. Its translation is CASSQDQVGPPGNEQFF.

In this sample, this clone turned up once. The chain carries TRBV2 and TRBJ2-6; D may be TRBD2 (5 bases). Trimming stripped 7 bases from V and 2 bases from J, with 9 bases between. CDR3 length: 14 residues. Germline V gene lookup returns CDR1 SNHLY and CDR2 FYNNEI. This CDR3 is CASISGPGANVLTF. Written as DNA, the CDR3 is TGTGCCAGCATAAGCGGTCCTGGGGCCAACGTCCTGACTTTC.

V and J are TRBV11-2 and TRBJ1-2; D might be TRBD1 (5 bases). The CDR3 has 13 residues. V was clipped by 5 bases and J by 2 bases, with 9 bases between them. Germline CDR1 and CDR2: SGHAT and FQNNGV. DNA for the CDR3: TGTGCCAGCAGCAGGACACTAAACTATGGCTACACCTTC. Its translation is CASSRTLNYGYTF.

The chain carries TRBV7-2 and TRBJ1-5, with D possibly being TRBD1 (5 bases). Germline V gene sequence: CDR1 SGHTA, CDR2 FQGNSA. The germline V and J ends were trimmed by 2 bases and 4 bases, with 12 bases remaining between them. This CDR3 region has 15 residues. The chain's CDR3 is CASSLQGTVNQPQHF. The CDR3 DNA is TGTGCCAGCAGCTTACAGGGAACAGTTAATCAGCCCCAGCATTTT.

This clone was observed a handful of times. The chain has TRBV25-1 and TRBJ1-2, with TRBD1 as a possible D gene (5 bases). V lost 6 bases, J lost 8 bases, and 16 bases lay in between. The CDR3 loop spans 13 amino acids. The germline V gene has CDR1 MGHDK and CDR2 SYGVNS. As DNA, the CDR3 is TGTGCCAGCAGCGGGGGACCCCTTTTCGGCTACACCTTC. Protein: CASSGGPLFGYTF.

The chain links TRBV28 to TRBJ2-4, with D hard to call. CDR3 size: 13 residues. Germline V gene sequence: CDR1 MDHEN, CDR2 SYDVKM. V was shortened by 2 bases and J by 1 base, with 3 bases between the two germline ends. CDR3: CASSLVAKNIQYF. As DNA, the CDR3 is TGTGCCAGCAGTTTAGTGGCCAAAAACATTCAGTACTTC.